This T cell receptor (beta chain) was retrieved from a study of blood T cell repertoires in COVID-19. Study-level background: Sources were T cells, B-cell-depleted T cells, or PBMCs; the material itself was cDNA or gDNA.

Sequencing used immunoSEQ multiplex PCR; TCRdb keeps in-frame clones, though not all of them. The repertoire holds around 220,000 clones, with roughly 80% as singletons. This sequence was found in a woman older than 75 with acute or convalescent COVID-19. The sample consisted of peripheral blood.

The CDR3 DNA follows: TGTGCCAGCAGCTTTAGCGGGGGGGCCCCCCCGGGTACGCAGTATTTT. This codes for CASSFSGGAPPGTQYF. This chain uses TRBV7-2 with TRBJ2-3, with TRBD2 identical over 11 bases. The CDR3 contains 16 residues. Trimming removed 3 bases from V and 8 bases from J; junction bases left unmatched: 10. The germline gives CDR1 SGHTA, CDR2 FQGNSA.